These T cell receptor beta chains were read from a single sample in a study of cytomegalovirus exposure and HLA in healthy donors. TCRdb's copy holds only in-frame clones and misses some; the assay was immunoSEQ multiplex PCR. Among 150,000 to 200,000 clones listed, around 80% were seen once. Material for sequencing was PBMCs. The receptor set was obtained from a woman between 40 and 55 years old in good health and CMV-seronegative. Each CDR3 is given with its conserved first and last residue. The D gene is left open where the match is weak. Size values are once, few and many counts, or a class for expanded clones, and some rows have none.

V	D	length	size	J	DNA	CDR3
TRBV7-8	TRBD1	14	-	TRBJ2-7	TGTGCCAGCAGCCTTCGACAGGGCGCCTACGAGCAGTACTTC	CASSLRQGAYEQYF
TRBV6-1	-	14	-	TRBJ1-2	TGTGCCAGCAGTGAAACCGACGCGGGACGTCACGCCACCTTC	CASSETDAGRHATF
TRBV7-2	-	13	-	TRBJ1-2	TGTGCCAGCAGCCGAGACTTTAGCCATGGCTACACCTTC	CASSRDFSHGYTF
TRBV27	-	13	-	TRBJ1-1	TGTGCCAGCAGCTCCGTGACAGGTACTGAAGCTTTCTTT	CASSSVTGTEAFF
TRBV19	-	18	-	TRBJ1-5	TGTGCCAGTAGTATAGCCCCAGGGAAGGCGAGCTGGCGGCAGCCCCAGCATTTT	CASSIAPGKASWRQPQHF
TRBV30	-	12	few	TRBJ1-4	TGTGCCTGGAGTGCAGGGCCTGGAAAACTGTTTTTT	CAWSAGPGKLFF
TRBV14	TRBD2	10	-	TRBJ2-7	TGTGCCAGCAGCTCGGGACTAGCGAGTTTC	CASSSGLASF
TRBV30	-	13	-	TRBJ1-2	TGTGCCTGGAGTGTAGCTGAGTTATATGGCTACACCTTC	CAWSVAELYGYTF
TRBV11-3	TRBD1	20	-	TRBJ1-3	TGTGCCAGCAGCTTCGGATCCCCGGGACAGGGGGCTTATCCTGGAAACACCATATATTTT	CASSFGSPGQGAYPGNTIYF
TRBV7-6	TRBD1	16	-	TRBJ2-2	TGTGCCAGCAGCTTTTCCGGGACAGCGAACACCGGGGAGCTGTTTTTT	CASSFSGTANTGELFF
TRBV18	-	13	-	TRBJ1-3	TGTGCCAGCTCCGGGACACCTGGAAACACCATATATTTT	CASSGTPGNTIYF
TRBV15	TRBD1	14	-	TRBJ2-3	TGTGCCACCAGCCAGACAGGGTTCACAGATACGCAGTATTTT	CATSQTGFTDTQYF
TRBV29-1	-	11	few	TRBJ2-1	TGCATCCTTTTCGTACAGGGAAGGCAGTTCTTC	CILFVQGRQFF